These 16 T cell receptor beta chains originate from one sample sequenced in a study of blood T cells in healthy people across ages. Using a J-beta primer mix together with a sample-barcoded 5' primer, a second PCR was run for roughly 6 to 12 cycles. One entry per CDR3 protein, called by TCRdb with MiXCR from the 5' RACE reads. There are about 970,000 distinct CDR3 sequences in the sample; roughly 51% occur only once, and roughly a fifth lies in the top ten. The sample taken for sequencing was blood. These receptors were taken from a woman aged 55-70 years in good health.

V is TRBV29-1 and J is TRBJ2-2; D is uncertain. V shed 0 bases and J shed 7 bases, with 12 bases lying between them. This CDR3 comprises 14 residues. Germline V CDR1 and CDR2: SQVTM, ANQGSEA. In nucleotides, the CDR3 is TGCAGCGTTGAAGATCTAGGGCTTGGCGGGGAGCTGTTTTTT. This translates into CSVEDLGLGGELFF.

The chain employs TRBV6-6 and TRBJ1-2; no clear D. The V gene's germline CDR1 is MNHNY and CDR2 SVGAGI (reference sequence). V shed 5 bases and J shed 2 bases, with 12 bases lying between them. The CDR3 length is 14 residues. In DNA form, the CDR3 reads TGTGCCAGCAGTGACCCCGGCAAGAACTATGGCTACACCTTC. Residues: CASSDPGKNYGYTF.

This clonotype was seen many times. The genes are TRBV7-2 and TRBJ2-7; 9 positions match TRBD1. V lost 6 bases, J lost 3 bases, and 3 bases stayed unmatched. The CDR3 has 13 residues. Germline V gene data show CDR1 as SGHTA and CDR2 as FQGNSA. The CDR3: CASSRTGVYEQYF. The CDR3 coding sequence is TGTGCCAGCAGTCGGACAGGGGTCTACGAGCAGTACTTC.

The chain couples TRBV28 to TRBJ2-1, with TRBD1 identical over 9 bases. V shed 5 bases and J 8 bases; nucleotides not matched to a gene: 10. The CDR3 covers 15 residues. Germline-derived CDR1 and CDR2 are MDHEN and SYDVKM. Written as DNA, the CDR3 is TGTGCCAGCAGTGAAACAGGGGGCAAGCTGGATGAGCAGTTCTTC. Amino acids: CASSETGGKLDEQFF.

The V and J genes are TRBV12-3 or TRBV12-4 and TRBJ2-1, with D perhaps TRBD2 (5 bases). The V gene lost 6 bases and the J gene lost 3 bases, with 12 bases spanning the gap. CDR3 length equals 14 residues. In nucleotides, the CDR3 is TGTGCCAGCAGCGGACTGTCCTTCTACAATGAGCAGTTCTTC. This encodes CASSGLSFYNEQFF.

The rearrangement links TRBV29-1 to TRBJ2-1; D might be TRBD2 (6 bases). Trimming pared 5 bases from V and 8 bases from J, leaving 19 bases between. CDR1 and CDR2 from the germline V gene are SQVTM and ANQGSEA. The CDR3 spans 14 residues. In nucleotides, the CDR3 is TGCAGCGTTCTTCTAGCGTTCCGGTTTGATGAGCAGTTCTTC. This sequence encodes CSVLLAFRFDEQFF.

This clonotype was seen a few times. This chain links TRBV27 with TRBJ2-7; TRBD1 agrees at 8 bases. This CDR3 has 15 amino acids. CDR1 and CDR2 (germline): MNHEY, SMNVEV (reference sequence). After removal of 4 bases from V and 0 bases from J, the junction contained 5 bases not matched to a gene. CDR3 coding DNA: TGTGCCAGCAGTTCTTGGACAGGGCCCTCCTACGAGCAGTACTTC. Residues: CASSSWTGPSYEQYF.

This clonotype was seen a few times. The gene calls are TRBV7-9 and TRBJ2-7, with 13 bases that match TRBD2. The CDR3 consists of 16 residues. V shed 2 bases and J 4 bases; nucleotides not matched to a gene: 5. Per the germline V gene, CDR1 is SEHNR and CDR2 is FQNEAQ (reference sequence). For the CDR3, the DNA is TGTGCCAGCAGCTTACCGAGGACTAGCGGGAGTTACGAGCAGTACTTC. Translation gives CASSLPRTSGSYEQYF.

V usage is TRBV5-1 and J usage is TRBJ1-2, with D possibly matching TRBD1 (5 bases). The V gene lost 3 bases and the J gene lost 3 bases, with 9 bases spanning the gap. The CDR3 has 13 residues. The germline gives CDR1 SGHRS, CDR2 YFSETQ. CDR3 nucleotide sequence: TGCGCCAGCAGCTCGCCACAGGACTATGGCTACACCTTC. Translating it yields CASSSPQDYGYTF.

The chain recombines TRBV5-1 with TRBJ2-3, with D unclear. V dropped 4 bases and J dropped 0 bases, with 18 bases sitting between them. CDR3 length equals 17 residues. CDR1 is SGHRS and CDR2 is YFSETQ in the germline V gene. CDR3 amino acids: CASSLVVLGASTDTQYF. Written as DNA, the CDR3 is TGCGCCAGCAGCCTCGTGGTCTTGGGCGCGAGCACAGATACGCAGTATTTT.

The chain links TRBV20-1 to TRBJ2-4; 7 nucleotides align to TRBD1. From germline, CDR1 is DFQATT and CDR2 SNEGSKA (reference sequence). The CDR3 contains 18 residues. The V gene end was trimmed by 0 bases and the J gene end by 1 base; junction bases not matched to a gene: 12. The CDR3 sequence: CSARDPKTGPPAKNIQYF. The CDR3 bases are TGCAGTGCTAGAGACCCTAAGACAGGGCCACCCGCCAAAAACATTCAGTACTTC.

Comments on this clonotype: At one end, the junction sequence differs from germline, possibly due to a read error. The V and J genes are TRBV7-9 and TRBJ2-7, with TRBD2 identical over 9 bases. From germline, CDR1 is SEHNR and CDR2 FQNEAQ (reference sequence). This CDR3 spans 19 amino acids. The CDR3 sequence is CTSSPTALYGLAGIYEQYF. In DNA, the CDR3 is TGTACCAGCAGCCCCACTGCCCTGTATGGTCTAGCGGGAATCTACGAGCAGTACTTC. Full variable domain (missing parts from reference TRBV7-9 and TRBJ2-7): DTGVSQNPRHKITKRGQNVTFRCDPISEHNRLYWYRQTLGQGPEFLTYFQNEAQLEKSRLLSDRFSAERPKGSFSTLEIQRTEQGDSAMYLCTSSPTALYGLAGIYEQYFGPGTRLTVT.

The rearrangement links TRBV3-1 to TRBJ1-2; D unclear. Germline V gene lookup returns CDR1 LGHDT and CDR2 YNNKEL (reference sequence). V was cut by 3 bases and J by 3 bases, with 14 bases left in between. The CDR3 sequence is 15 residues long. CDR3 sequence: CASSHVGRTDYGYTF. DNA of the CDR3: TGTGCCAGCAGCCACGTAGGACGGACCGACTATGGCTACACCTTC.

This clonotype was recorded at least ten times. V usage is TRBV25-1 and J usage is TRBJ2-3; TRBD2 might be the D (6 bases). The CDR3 loop spans 16 amino acids. The V end lost 1 base, the J end lost 2 bases, and 13 bases lay between the germline ends. CDR1 is MGHDK and CDR2 is SYGVNS in the germline V gene. The CDR3 bases are TGTGCCAGCAGTGAATGGACGGGAGCGACCACAGATACGCAGTATTTT. It codes for CASSEWTGATTDTQYF.

The chain joins TRBV5-1 to TRBJ2-1; 10 positions match TRBD1. V was pared by 4 bases and J by 10 bases, with 11 bases of the junction left unmatched. Germline V lookup: CDR1 SGHRS, CDR2 YFSETQ. The CDR3 is 15 amino acids. Written as DNA, the CDR3 is TGCGCCAGCAGCATCCTGCCCGGGACAGGGGTCGAGCAGTTCTTC. It specifies CASSILPGTGVEQFF.

J is TRBJ1-2 and V is TRBV7-9; D not certain. The V gene lost 3 bases and the J gene lost 12 bases, with 17 bases spanning the gap. The CDR3 consists of 13 residues. CDR1 is SEHNR and CDR2 is FQNEAQ in the germline V gene (reference sequence). The CDR3 DNA reads TGTGCCAGCAGCTTTTATCCTGCTGTCGGGAACACCTTC. This gives the protein CASSFYPAVGNTF. Drawing the rest from reference TRBV7-9 and TRBJ1-2, the complete variable domain is DTGVSQNPRHKITKRGQNVTFRCDPISEHNRLYWYRQTLGQGPEFLTYFQNEAQLEKSRLLSDRFSAERPKGSFSTLEIQRTEQGDSAMYLCASSFYPAVGNTFGSGTRLTVV.